This TCR beta chain was documented in a study of glioma-infiltrating T cells after dendritic cell vaccination. Sequencing used immunoSEQ multiplex PCR; TCRdb keeps in-frame clones, though not all of them. Of just under 85,000 clones in the sample, about 90% are singletons; the top ten hold roughly 3.1%. V was cut by 2 bases and J by 2 bases, with 7 bases left in between. The CDR3 totals 13 residues. Germline V gene lookup returns CDR1 SQVTM and CDR2 ANQGSEA. The sample consisted of blood, taken before dendritic cell vaccination. The receptor comes from a human donor with glioblastoma. The chain recombines TRBV29-1 with TRBJ1-3; D is unresolved. CDR3 protein: CSVERGTGNTIYF. The CDR3 DNA follows: TGCAGCGTTGAAAGAGGGACTGGAAACACCATATATTTT.